The 18 T cell receptor beta chains below were found in one sample sequenced in a study of blood T cell repertoires in COVID-19. The protocol was immunoSEQ multiplex PCR, while the TCRdb copy is restricted to in-frame clones and leaves out a portion. The sample contains about 220,000 clones, around 83% of which appear only once. Sequenced: PBMCs or T cells enriched from blood (not recorded which). These TCRs come from a woman in her thirties or forties with acute COVID-19.

This clone was observed a few times. J is TRBJ1-2 and V is TRBV7-9; unclear D gene. The germline V and J ends were trimmed by 1 base and 8 bases, with 14 bases remaining between them. Per the germline V gene, CDR1 is SEHNR and CDR2 is FQNEAQ (reference sequence). The CDR3 loop spans 14 amino acids. This CDR3 is CASSLVVVYSGYTF. CDR3 DNA: TGTGCCAGCAGCTTAGTGGTTGTTTACTCCGGCTACACCTTC. Combining the CDR3 with reference TRBV7-9 and TRBJ1-2 gives the whole variable domain DTGVSQNPRHKITKRGQNVTFRCDPISEHNRLYWYRQTLGQGPEFLTYFQNEAQLEKSRLLSDRFSAERPKGSFSTLEIQRTEQGDSAMYLCASSLVVVYSGYTFGSGTRLTVV.

This clone has just one count. The chain is built from TRBV7-9 and TRBJ1-4, with D unclear. CDR1 and CDR2 (germline): SEHNR, FQNEAQ (reference sequence). V was pared by 5 bases and J by 0 bases, with 7 bases between. The CDR3 runs to 14 residues. Here the CDR3 reads CASSPGTTNEKLFF. CDR3 coding DNA: TGTGCCAGCAGCCCCGGGACAACTAATGAAAAACTGTTTTTT.

The CDR3 DNA follows: TGTGCCTGGAGTGTAATGGTAGGCGGCGAGCAGTACTTC. This encodes CAWSVMVGGEQYF. V and J are TRBV30 and TRBJ2-7, with no clear D. Germline CDR1 is GTSNPN and CDR2 is SVGIG (reference sequence). V was trimmed by 0 bases and J by 6 bases, leaving 12 bases between them. There are 13 residues in the CDR3.

A few counts support this clone. The genes are TRBV29-1 and TRBJ2-2; D unresolved. Germline V CDR1 and CDR2: SQVTM, ANQGSEA. V shed 4 bases and J shed 3 bases, with 9 bases lying between them. The CDR3 sequence is 13 residues long. The CDR3 loop is CSVAPTYTGELFF. The CDR3 DNA is TGCAGCGTTGCCCCTACCTACACCGGGGAGCTGTTTTTT.

This sequence joins TRBV7-9 and TRBJ2-7, with 8 bases matching TRBD2. After removal of 5 bases from V and 5 bases from J, the junction contained 11 bases not matched to a gene. Looked up from germline, CDR1 is SEHNR and CDR2 is FQNEAQ (reference sequence). This CDR3 has 15 residues. The CDR3 loop reads CASSPLGTSIHEQYF. The DNA of the CDR3 is TGTGCCAGCAGCCCACTGGGGACTAGTATCCACGAGCAGTACTTC.

This rearrangement joins TRBV5-1 to TRBJ2-1; 7 nucleotides match TRBD2. The CDR3 consists of 16 residues. The germline V gene has CDR1 SGHRS and CDR2 YFSETQ. The V segment lost 2 bases and the J segment 4 bases; nucleotides outside the gene matches: 9. CDR3 nucleotide sequence: TGCGCCAGCAGCTTTGGTGACGGGGGGAGGTACAATGAGCAGTTCTTC. Residues: CASSFGDGGRYNEQFF.

The gene calls are TRBV25-1 and TRBJ2-2; 7 positions match TRBD1. The CDR3 spans 16 residues. Germline-derived CDR1 and CDR2 are MGHDK and SYGVNS. V shed 5 bases, J shed 0 bases, and the junction held 6 bases outside the gene matches. This chain's CDR3 is CASSRQGASNTGELFF. The DNA of the CDR3 is TGTGCCAGCAGTCGACAGGGAGCCTCGAACACCGGGGAGCTGTTTTTT.

This chain links TRBV27 with TRBJ2-2; unclear D gene. Trimming cost V 8 bases and J 6 bases, with 13 bases left between them. The CDR3 runs to 13 residues. Per the germline V gene, CDR1 is MNHEY and CDR2 is SMNVEV (reference sequence). The CDR3 loop reads CASGPLLSGELFF. CDR3 in DNA: TGTGCCAGCGGCCCCCTCCTTTCCGGGGAGCTGTTTTTT.

The V gene is TRBV4-2, the J gene TRBJ2-1; 11 nucleotides line up with TRBD2. The CDR3 extends over 16 amino acids. The J segment lost 6 bases and the V segment lost 3 bases, leaving 7 bases of the junction unmatched. From germline, CDR1 is LGHNA and CDR2 YNFKEQ. The CDR3 is CASSHVAGGQGNEQFF. CDR3 DNA: TGTGCCAGCAGCCACGTAGCGGGGGGGCAGGGCAATGAGCAGTTCTTC.

The chain has TRBV2 and TRBJ1-2; 8 bases are a match to TRBD1. V shed 7 bases and J 4 bases; nucleotides not matched to a gene: 11. Per the germline V gene, CDR1 is SNHLY and CDR2 is FYNNEI. This CDR3 has 15 residues. The CDR3 sequence: CASTRRAGGPYGYTF. The DNA of the CDR3 is TGTGCCAGCACCCGAAGGGCAGGGGGCCCCTATGGCTACACCTTC.

This clone has a handful of counts. This sequence joins TRBV21-1 and TRBJ1-5. TRBV21-1 is given as a pseudogene. The CDR3 covers 17 residues. The DNA of the CDR3 is TGTGCCAGCAGCAAAGCCCGGGTTGGGGGGTTGGGTCAGCCCCAGCATTTT. Protein sequence: CASSKARVGGLGQPQHF.

On this clone itself: This specimen includes other DNA sequences encoding the same CDR3. The chain couples TRBV19 to TRBJ1-5; D is perhaps TRBD1 (6 bases). The CDR3 is made up of 15 amino acids. The germline V and J ends were trimmed by 3 bases and 1 base, with 10 bases remaining between them. Germline values: CDR1 LNHDA, CDR2 SQIVND (reference sequence). In DNA, the CDR3 is TGTGCCAGTAGTATCGGGCAGGGGAGCAATCAGCCCCAGCATTTT. Translated: CASSIGQGSNQPQHF.

This clone has more than one count but fewer than ten. The chain links TRBV30 to TRBJ1-4; 7 nucleotides agree with TRBD1. Germline V gives CDR1 GTSNPN, CDR2 SVGIG (reference sequence). The CDR3 length is 13 residues. For the CDR3, the DNA is TGTGCAGTGGCCAGCCAGGGGGGAGAAAAACTGTTTTTT. Encoded protein: CAVASQGGEKLFF. Based on the CDR3 plus reference TRBV30 and TRBJ1-4, the full variable domain is SQTIHQWPATLVQPVGSPLSLECTVEGTSNPNLYWYRQAAGRGLQLLFYSVGIGQISSEVPQNLSASRPQDRQFILSSKKLLLSDSGFYLCAVASQGGEKLFFGSGTQLSVL.

J is TRBJ2-7 and V is TRBV6-5; D may be TRBD1 (6 bases). Germline CDR1 is MNHEY and CDR2 is SVGAGI. With 6 bases removed from V and 2 bases from J, the gap between germline ends came to 11 bases. CDR3 size: 13 residues. The CDR3 loop reads CASRTGPAYEQYF. The CDR3 region has the DNA TGTGCCAGCAGGACAGGCCCGGCCTACGAGCAGTACTTC.

The chain joins TRBV20-1 to TRBJ1-1; D remains unclear. V lost 5 bases and J 10 bases, leaving 14 bases between the germline ends. Germline V lookup: CDR1 DFQATT, CDR2 SNEGSKA (reference sequence). This CDR3 contains 11 residues. For the CDR3, the DNA is TGCAGTGCTCGTCTACAGAACCCAGCTTTCTTT. Its translation is CSARLQNPAFF.

The chain couples TRBV6-5 to TRBJ1-5, with TRBD1 identical over 10 bases. CDR3 length: 15 residues. Germline lookup yields CDR1 MNHEY and CDR2 SVGAGI. The ends lost 6 bases at V and 4 bases at J; junction bases unmatched: 6. In nucleotides, the CDR3 is TGTGCCAGCAGCCGGGACAGGGGTCGTAATCAGCCCCAGCATTTT. This sequence encodes CASSRDRGRNQPQHF.

The chain links TRBV11-2 to TRBJ1-6, with D perhaps TRBD1 (6 bases). V lost 4 bases and J 7 bases, leaving 14 bases between the germline ends. In germline, CDR1 is SGHAT, CDR2 FQNNGV. This CDR3 is 15 amino acids long. The CDR3 sequence is CASSWGHPRNSPLHF. CDR3 in DNA: TGTGCCAGCAGCTGGGGACATCCTCGGAATTCACCCCTCCACTTT.

The chain uses TRBV11-1 and TRBJ2-3; 7 bases are shared with TRBD2. Germline V CDR1 and CDR2: SGHAT, FQDESV (reference sequence). V lost 3 bases, J lost 6 bases, and 9 bases stayed unmatched. This CDR3 region has 15 residues. The CDR3 protein is CASSLARTRSDTQYF. DNA of the CDR3: TGTGCCAGCAGCTTGGCCCGGACTAGATCGGATACGCAGTATTTT.